The entry below describes one TCR beta chain. Its target is unknown. Vbeta (60) and Jbeta (13) primers were used in the PCR. Method: immunoSEQ multiplex PCR; TCRdb's copy keeps in-frame clones and lacks some. The sample shows roughly 99,000 clones, roughly 82% of them seen only once. This CDR3 spans 14 amino acids. The germline CDR1 and CDR2 sequences are MNHNS and SASEGT. V shed 6 bases and J shed 4 bases, with 13 bases lying between them. The entry originates in a study of cytomegalovirus exposure and HLA in healthy donors. Study-wide points: Immune exposure was documented only through CMV serostatus.

The chain has TRBV6-1 and TRBJ1-5, with D possibly TRBD1 on 5 matching bases. The TCR comes from a man younger than 40 in good health and CMV-seropositive. Source material: PBMCs. CDR3 residues: CASRRNQGNQPQHF. CDR3 bases: TGTGCCAGCAGGAGGAATCAGGGAAATCAGCCCCAGCATTTT.